The rows below give T cell receptor beta chains drawn from one sample of a study of blood T cell repertoires in COVID-19. The protocol was immunoSEQ multiplex PCR, while the TCRdb copy is restricted to in-frame clones and leaves out a portion. The sample has about 260,000 clones; approximately 85% are singletons. The sequenced sample was peripheral blood. These receptors all stem from a human donor in a cohort sampled during active COVID-19. The CDR3 runs from the conserved cysteine through the conserved F or W. A D gene is named only where the DNA matches it firmly. Clone size is not always given. Where it is, it says once, few, many or a class for expanded clones.

NA	TRBV30	TRBJ1-4	TRBD1	TGTGCCTGGAGTCCCCAGGGGGGTAATGAAAAACTGTTTTTT	CAWSPQGGNEKLFF
once	TRBV19	TRBJ1-3	NA	TGTGCCAGTAGTATAGGGGCCAGCTCTGGAAACACCATATATTTT	CASSIGASSGNTIYF
NA	TRBV10-3	TRBJ1-3	NA	TGTGCCATCAGTCGAAACAGGGAATCGGCTGGAAACACCATATATTTT	CAISRNRESAGNTIYF
NA	TRBV6-1	TRBJ2-5	NA	TGTGCCAGCAGTGAAGGGATGTTAGCGGAGACCCAGTACTTC	CASSEGMLAETQYF
NA	TRBV18	TRBJ1-1	NA	TGTGCCAGCTCTCTCCTGAACACTGAAGCTTTCTTT	CASSLLNTEAFF
NA	TRBV7-9	TRBJ2-5	TRBD2	TGTGCCAGCAGCCTTCTAGCGGGAATACAAGAGACCCAGTACTTC	CASSLLAGIQETQYF
NA	TRBV19	TRBJ2-4	NA	TGTGCCAGCGCCCCGTTTGCTCGGGACACGCTTATAGCCAAAAACATTCAGTACTTC	CASAPFARDTLIAKNIQYF
NA	TRBV4-3	TRBJ2-3	NA	TGCGCCAGCAGCCAAGATCCCCCCCCAGGGGGGTACACAGATACGCAGTATTTT	CASSQDPPPGGYTDTQYF
NA	TRBV19	TRBJ2-4	TRBD1	TGTGCCAGTAGTACCCGAACAGGGGGGCTGGGGAACATTCAGTACTTC	CASSTRTGGLGNIQYF
NA	TRBV5-6	TRBJ2-1	NA	TGTGCCAGCAGCTTGATTCGGGAGCAGTTCTTC	CASSLIREQFF
NA	TRBV6-4	TRBJ2-3	TRBD2	TGTGCCAGCAGTGACTTATGGCGGGAGGAGGATACGCAGTATTTT	CASSDLWREEDTQYF
once	TRBV5-4	TRBJ2-3	NA	TGTGCCAGCAGCTTGGTTCTGGGAGGTCGAACAGATACGCAGTATTTT	CASSLVLGGRTDTQYF
NA	TRBV19	TRBJ1-1	NA	TGTGCCAGTAGTTGGGGAGGGCGGGGAGAAGCTTTCTTT	CASSWGGRGEAFF
NA	TRBV7-2	TRBJ2-2	NA	TGTGCCAGCAGCCCGGTGGGAGGGGGTAGAATCGGGGAGCTGTTTTTT	CASSPVGGGRIGELFF
NA	TRBV5-1	TRBJ1-2	NA	TGCGCCAGCAGCTTGCTTCAATTGCCGGACAGCCGGGGCTACACCTTC	CASSLLQLPDSRGYTF
NA	TRBV7-9	TRBJ2-1	TRBD2	TGTGCCAGCAGCTTACCCGGGAGGGTCAATGAGCAGTTCTTC	CASSLPGRVNEQFF
NA	TRBV9	TRBJ1-2	NA	TGTGCCAGCAGTGGTACAGGGTTATTTGGCTACACCTTC	CASSGTGLFGYTF
NA	TRBV6-5	TRBJ1-6	NA	TGTGCCAGCAAGAGTATTGGACCCCTCCACTTT	CASKSIGPLHF
NA	TRBV18	TRBJ2-7	NA	TGTGCCAGCTCACCATCACTGGGAGACGAGCAGTACTTC	CASSPSLGDEQYF
NA	TRBV9	TRBJ2-5	NA	TGTGCCAGCAGCGCATGGGGCGCCCAAGAGACCCAGTACTTC	CASSAWGAQETQYF
NA	TRBV9	TRBJ2-3	TRBD2	TGTGCCAGCAGCGTAAGCGGGACTAGCGGTAGCACAGATACGCAGTATTTT	CASSVSGTSGSTDTQYF
NA	TRBV10-3	TRBJ1-5	TRBD1	TGTGCCATCAGTGAGGGACAGGGGGTTAATCAGCCCCAGCATTTT	CAISEGQGVNQPQHF
NA	TRBV9	TRBJ1-2	TRBD1	TGTGCCAGCAGCGTAGGTGAAAGGGGGCAGGATGGCTACACCTTC	CASSVGERGQDGYTF
NA	TRBV27	TRBJ2-1	NA	TGTGCCAGCAGTTCCCCTAGCTCCTACAATGAGCAGTTCTTC	CASSSPSSYNEQFF
NA	TRBV5-6	TRBJ2-7	NA	TGTGCCAGCAGCTTATCCGCCTACGAGCAGTACTTC	CASSLSAYEQYF
NA	TRBV18	TRBJ2-7	TRBD1	TGTGCCAGCTCCCCCGCTGACAGGGGAGCCTACGAGCAGTACTTC	CASSPADRGAYEQYF
NA	TRBV28	TRBJ1-2	NA	TGTGCCAGCAGCAATCTGAACATCTATGGCTACACCTTC	CASSNLNIYGYTF
NA	TRBV7-9	TRBJ1-1	NA	TGTGCCAGCAGCCTTGTCACTGAAGCTTTCTTT	CASSLVTEAFF
NA	TRBV2	TRBJ1-2	NA	TGTGCCAGCAGTGAAAGCAGCGTACAGGTGAACTATGGCTACACCTTC	CASSESSVQVNYGYTF
NA	TRBV5-1	TRBJ2-3	NA	TGCGCCAGCAGCTTGGCTAGGGGACTTACAGATACGCAGTATTTT	CASSLARGLTDTQYF
NA	TRBV4-2	TRBJ2-1	NA	TGTGCCAGCAGCCAAGATAATCCGGGAATTGAGCAGTTCTTC	CASSQDNPGIEQFF
NA	TRBV11-2	TRBJ2-2	NA	TGTGCCAGCAGCCGCGGGCTCCCGGCCGGGGAGCTGTTTTTT	CASSRGLPAGELFF
NA	TRBV7-2	TRBJ1-5	TRBD1	TGTGCCAGCAGCTTAGGTGGGACAGGGCTTGGCCAGCCCCAGCATTTT	CASSLGGTGLGQPQHF